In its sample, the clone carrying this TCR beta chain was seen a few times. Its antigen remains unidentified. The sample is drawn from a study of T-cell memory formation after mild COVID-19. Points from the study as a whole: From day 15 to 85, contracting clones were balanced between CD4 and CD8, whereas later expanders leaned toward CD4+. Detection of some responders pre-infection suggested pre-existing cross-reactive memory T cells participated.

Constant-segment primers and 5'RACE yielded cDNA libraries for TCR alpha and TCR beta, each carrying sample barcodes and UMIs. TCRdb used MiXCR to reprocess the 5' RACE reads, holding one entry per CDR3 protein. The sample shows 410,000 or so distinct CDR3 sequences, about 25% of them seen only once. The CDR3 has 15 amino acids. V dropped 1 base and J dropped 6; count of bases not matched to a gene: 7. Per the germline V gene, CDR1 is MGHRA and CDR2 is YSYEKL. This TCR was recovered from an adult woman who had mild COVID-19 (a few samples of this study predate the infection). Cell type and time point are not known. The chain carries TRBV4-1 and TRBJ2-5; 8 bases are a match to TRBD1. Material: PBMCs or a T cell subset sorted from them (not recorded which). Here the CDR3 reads CASSQVQGAQKTQYF. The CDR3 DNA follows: TGCGCCAGCAGCCAAGTCCAGGGGGCGCAAAAGACCCAGTACTTC.